The rows below give T cell receptor beta chains drawn from one sample of a study of T-cell memory formation after mild COVID-19. TCRdb re-called the 5' RACE reads through MiXCR, storing one row per CDR3 protein. Of about 250,000 distinct CDR3 sequences in the sample, 15% were seen once. Sequenced: PBMCs or a T cell subset sorted from them (not recorded which). The receptors were sampled from an adult woman who had mild COVID-19 (a few samples of this study predate the infection). Cell type and time point are not known. Each CDR3 is given with its conserved first and last residue. A D gene is named only where the DNA matches it firmly. Not every row has a clone size; where given, it reads once, few, many or a size class.

few | TRBJ2-5 | TRBV9 | . | CASSVGQAQETQYF | TGTGCCAGCAGCGTAGGTCAGGCCCAAGAGACCCAGTACTTC
. | TRBJ1-2 | TRBV7-2 | . | CASSSRVGGTNYGYTF | TGTGCCAGCAGCTCCCGAGTTGGGGGAACTAACTATGGCTACACCTTC
. | TRBJ1-4 | TRBV5-1 | TRBD1 | CASSSGDRGYEKLFF | TGCGCCAGCAGCTCAGGGGACAGGGGGTATGAAAAACTGTTTTTT
. | TRBJ2-3 | TRBV2 | . | CASRMGTRTPDTQYF | TGTGCCAGCAGAATGGGCACTAGGACTCCAGATACGCAGTATTTT
few | TRBJ2-5 | TRBV27 | TRBD1 | CASRPDRGSETQYF | TGTGCCAGCAGGCCCGACAGGGGTTCGGAGACCCAGTACTTC
many | TRBJ2-1 | TRBV11-2 | TRBD2 | CASSAEIAGNNEQFF | TGTGCCAGCAGCGCCGAGATAGCGGGGAACAATGAGCAGTTCTTC
. | TRBJ1-3 | TRBV29-1 | . | CSPREGQDSGNTIYF | TGCAGCCCCCGGGAAGGCCAAGACTCTGGAAACACCATATATTTT
few | TRBJ2-3 | TRBV5-1 | . | CASSLVAGIDTQYF | TGCGCCAGCAGCTTGGTGGCGGGTATAGATACGCAGTATTTT
. | TRBJ2-1 | TRBV25-1 | TRBD2 | CASSELVGGTYNEQFF | TGTGCCAGCAGTGAATTAGTCGGGGGGACCTACAATGAGCAGTTCTTC
. | TRBJ1-4 | TRBV30 | . | CACDIRTANEKLFF | TGTGCCTGCGATATCCGGACAGCTAATGAAAAACTGTTTTTT
. | TRBJ2-3 | TRBV4-1 | . | CASSQIPDRSVDTQYF | TGCGCCAGCAGCCAGATCCCAGACAGGAGTGTAGATACGCAGTATTTT
few | TRBJ1-6 | TRBV2 | . | CASMVEGGSPLHF | TGTGCCAGCATGGTTGAAGGGGGTTCACCCCTCCACTTT
few | TRBJ2-3 | TRBV5-5 | . | CASSLGGLSYDTQYF | TGTGCCAGCAGCTTGGGAGGGTTAAGTTATGATACGCAGTATTTT
. | TRBJ2-7 | TRBV6-5 | . | CASTRDGRSGEQYF | TGTGCCAGCACTCGGGACGGACGTTCGGGGGAGCAGTACTTC
many | TRBJ1-6 | TRBV2 | . | CASSEQESNSPLHF | TGTGCCAGCAGTGAACAGGAATCTAATTCACCCCTCCACTTT
few | TRBJ2-1 | TRBV5-5 | . | CASSLAPQGDEQFF | TGTGCCAGCAGCTTGGCCCCACAGGGCGATGAGCAGTTCTTC
few | TRBJ1-6 | TRBV6-2/TRBV6-3 | . | CASSARLTLHF | TGTGCCAGCAGTGCCCGTTTGACCCTCCACTTT
. | TRBJ1-2 | TRBV3-1 | . | CASSQVPSLYGYTF | TGTGCCAGCAGCCAAGTTCCGTCCCTGTATGGCTACACCTTC
. | TRBJ2-4 | TRBV12-3/TRBV12-4 | . | CASSLRQGGDIQYF | TGTGCCAGCAGTTTGCGGCAGGGTGGGGACATTCAGTACTTC
few | TRBJ1-1 | TRBV4-3 | TRBD1 | CASSLGTETGTEAFF | TGCGCCAGCAGCCTTGGGACAGAGACTGGCACTGAAGCTTTCTTT
few | TRBJ1-3 | TRBV11-2 | . | CASTIREGGYTIYF | TGTGCCAGCACCATCAGGGAAGGGGGTTACACCATATATTTT
. | TRBJ2-1 | TRBV6-5 | . | CASSYTDSNEQFF | TGTGCCAGCAGTTACACGGACAGTAATGAGCAGTTCTTC
few | TRBJ1-1 | TRBV7-9 | . | CASSRTQGTEAFF | TGTGCCAGCAGCCGAACCCAGGGTACTGAAGCTTTCTTT
. | TRBJ1-2 | TRBV6-5 | TRBD1 | CASSYGGQGFYGYTF | TGTGCCAGCAGTTACGGTGGACAGGGGTTCTATGGCTACACCTTC
few | TRBJ1-2 | TRBV7-9 | . | CASSSGREGYGYTF | TGTGCCAGCAGCTCGGGCAGGGAGGGCTATGGCTACACCTTC
. | TRBJ2-5 | TRBV5-1 | . | CASSLEGRKIQETQYF | TGCGCCAGCAGCTTGGAGGGGCGGAAGATCCAAGAGACCCAGTACTTC
few | TRBJ2-7 | TRBV12-3/TRBV12-4 | . | CASRSSAGVGEQYF | TGTGCCAGCAGATCGAGTGCCGGGGTAGGCGAGCAGTACTTC
. | TRBJ2-5 | TRBV12-3/TRBV12-4 | . | CASRRIYSDVTWGQGTQYF | TGTGCCAGCAGGCGAATCTATAGCGATGTAACGTGGGGGCAAGGGACCCAGTACTTC
many | TRBJ1-4 | TRBV7-8 | . | CASSLGRKGATNEKLFF | TGTGCCAGCAGCCTCGGGCGGAAGGGCGCAACTAATGAAAAACTGTTTTTT
few | TRBJ1-3 | TRBV20-1 | TRBD1 | CSASTRGLGNTIYF | TGCAGTGCTTCAACTAGGGGGCTTGGAAACACCATATATTTT
. | TRBJ1-5 | TRBV7-3 | TRBD1 | CASSQRTGLLQHF | TGTGCCAGCAGCCAGCGGACAGGGTTGCTCCAGCATTTT
. | TRBJ1-1 | TRBV18 | . | CASSPQGEAFF | TGTGCCAGCTCACCACAGGGAGAAGCTTTCTTT
. | TRBJ2-1 | TRBV10-3 | TRBD1 | CAIRPGTGLEFF | TGTGCCATCAGACCCGGGACAGGGTTGGAGTTCTTC
. | TRBJ1-5 | TRBV2 | . | CASSVTRGRIGNQPQHF | TGTGCCAGCAGTGTTACCAGGGGAAGGATTGGGAATCAGCCCCAGCATTTT
. | TRBJ1-2 | TRBV7-9 | . | CAGGGSYGYTF | TGTGCCGGCGGGGGGAGCTATGGCTACACCTTC
few | TRBJ2-1 | TRBV7-9 | . | CASSLPELYNEQFF | TGTGCCAGCAGCTTACCCGAGCTCTACAATGAGCAGTTCTTC
. | TRBJ2-3 | TRBV6-5 | . | CASSYGVTWDTQYF | TGTGCCAGCAGTTACGGTGTTACATGGGATACGCAGTATTTT
. | TRBJ2-5 | TRBV20-1 | TRBD1 | CSARDVRGLGGTQYF | TGCAGTGCTAGAGATGTCAGGGGGCTAGGAGGGACCCAGTACTTC
few | TRBJ2-5 | TRBV2 | TRBD2 | CASDKAGDHQETQYF | TGTGCCAGCGATAAGGCGGGAGATCACCAAGAGACCCAGTACTTC
. | TRBJ1-2 | TRBV20-1 | . | CSAGTSNYGYTF | TGCAGTGCTGGAACAAGTAACTATGGCTACACCTTC
few | TRBJ1-1 | TRBV15 | . | CATSRDFKRGTEAFF | TGTGCCACCAGCAGAGATTTCAAGAGGGGCACTGAAGCTTTCTTT
few | TRBJ2-6 | TRBV5-1 | TRBD1 | CASSSGLTGAHDSSGANVLTF | TGCGCCAGCAGCTCTGGATTGACAGGGGCGCATGACTCTTCTGGGGCCAACGTCCTGACTTTC
. | TRBJ2-7 | TRBV6-2/TRBV6-3 | TRBD2 | CASRTSGMGQDEQYF | TGTGCCAGCAGGACTAGCGGGATGGGTCAGGACGAGCAGTACTTC
few | TRBJ2-5 | TRBV24-1 | . | CATSDWRGQETQYF | TGTGCCACCAGTGATTGGCGGGGTCAAGAGACCCAGTACTTC
few | TRBJ1-3 | TRBV10-3 | . | CASGVGNTIYF | TGTGCCAGTGGGGTTGGAAACACCATATATTTT
. | TRBJ2-7 | TRBV7-9 | . | CASSTGSKQYF | TGTGCCAGCAGTACAGGGAGTAAGCAGTACTTC
few | TRBJ2-1 | TRBV5-1 | . | CASSSERSYNEQFF | TGCGCCAGCAGCTCGGAGCGATCCTACAATGAGCAGTTCTTC
few | TRBJ2-7 | TRBV4-3 | TRBD2 | CASSQEPLAGVTYEQYF | TGCGCCAGCAGCCAAGAGCCACTAGCGGGAGTAACCTACGAGCAGTACTTC
few | TRBJ2-7 | TRBV15 | TRBD2 | CATSPTSVYEQYF | TGTGCCACCAGCCCGACTAGCGTCTACGAGCAGTACTTC
few | TRBJ1-3 | TRBV20-1 | TRBD1 | CSASRTGMVNTIYF | TGCAGTGCTAGCAGGACAGGGATGGTAAACACCATATATTTT
many | TRBJ1-2 | TRBV9 | TRBD1 | CASSVGTGVQYGYTF | TGTGCCAGCAGCGTAGGGACAGGGGTACAGTATGGCTACACCTTC